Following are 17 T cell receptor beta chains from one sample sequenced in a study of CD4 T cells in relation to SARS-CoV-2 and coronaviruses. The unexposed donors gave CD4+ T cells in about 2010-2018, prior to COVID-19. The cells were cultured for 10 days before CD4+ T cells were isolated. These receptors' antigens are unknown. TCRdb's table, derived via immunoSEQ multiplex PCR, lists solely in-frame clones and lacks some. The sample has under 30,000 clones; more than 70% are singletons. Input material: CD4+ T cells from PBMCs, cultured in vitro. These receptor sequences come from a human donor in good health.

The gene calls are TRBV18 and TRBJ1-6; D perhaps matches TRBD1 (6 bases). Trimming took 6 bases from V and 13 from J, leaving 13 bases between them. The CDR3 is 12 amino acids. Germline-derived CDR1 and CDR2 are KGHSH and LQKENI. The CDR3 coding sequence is TGTGCCAGCTCGCTACAGGGCGGGCCCCTCCACTTT. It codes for CASSLQGGPLHF.

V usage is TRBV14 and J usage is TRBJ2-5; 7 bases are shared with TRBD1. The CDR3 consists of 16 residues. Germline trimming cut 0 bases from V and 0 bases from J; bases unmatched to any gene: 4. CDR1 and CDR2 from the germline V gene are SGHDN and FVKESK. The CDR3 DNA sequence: TGTGCCAGCAGCCAAGAGAGGGGGCCGTACCAAGAGACCCAGTACTTC. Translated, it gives CASSQERGPYQETQYF. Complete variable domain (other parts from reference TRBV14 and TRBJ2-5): EAGVTQFPSHSVIEKGQTVTLRCDPISGHDNLYWYRRVMGKEIKFLLHFVKESKQDESGMPNNRFLAERTGGTYSTLKVQPAELEDSGVYFCASSQERGPYQETQYFGPGTRLLVL.

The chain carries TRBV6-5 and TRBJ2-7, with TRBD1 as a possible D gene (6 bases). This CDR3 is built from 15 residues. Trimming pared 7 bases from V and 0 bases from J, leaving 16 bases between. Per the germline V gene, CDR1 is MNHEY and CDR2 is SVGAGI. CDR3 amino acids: CASKSTTGSSYEQYF. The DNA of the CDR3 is TGTGCCAGCAAGTCCACAACAGGGTCCTCCTACGAGCAGTACTTC.

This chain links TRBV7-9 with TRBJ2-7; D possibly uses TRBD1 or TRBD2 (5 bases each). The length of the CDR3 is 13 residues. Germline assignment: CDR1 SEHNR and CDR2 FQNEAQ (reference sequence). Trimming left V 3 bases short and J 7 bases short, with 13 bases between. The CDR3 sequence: CASSLGVAGEQYF. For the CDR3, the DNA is TGTGCCAGCAGCTTGGGGGTGGCCGGTGAGCAGTACTTC.

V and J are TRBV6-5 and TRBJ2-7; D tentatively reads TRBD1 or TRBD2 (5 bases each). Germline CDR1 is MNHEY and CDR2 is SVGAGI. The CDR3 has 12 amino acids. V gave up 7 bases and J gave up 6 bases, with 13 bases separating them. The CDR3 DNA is TGTGCCAGCACCTCGGGACCAGGCGAGCAGTACTTC. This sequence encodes CASTSGPGEQYF.

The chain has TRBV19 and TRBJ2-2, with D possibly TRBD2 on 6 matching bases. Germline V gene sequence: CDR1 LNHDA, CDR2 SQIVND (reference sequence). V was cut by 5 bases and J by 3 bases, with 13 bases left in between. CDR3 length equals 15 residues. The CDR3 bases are TGTGCCAGTAGTCCGGGGGACGGAGACACCGGGGAGCTGTTTTTT. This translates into CASSPGDGDTGELFF.

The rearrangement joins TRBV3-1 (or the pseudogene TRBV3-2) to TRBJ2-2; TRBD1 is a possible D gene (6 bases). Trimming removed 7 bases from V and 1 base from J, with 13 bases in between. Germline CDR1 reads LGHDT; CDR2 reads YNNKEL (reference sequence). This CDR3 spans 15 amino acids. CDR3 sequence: CASTRKGQNTGELFF. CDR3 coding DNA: TGTGCCAGCACCCGCAAGGGACAGAACACCGGGGAGCTGTTTTTT.

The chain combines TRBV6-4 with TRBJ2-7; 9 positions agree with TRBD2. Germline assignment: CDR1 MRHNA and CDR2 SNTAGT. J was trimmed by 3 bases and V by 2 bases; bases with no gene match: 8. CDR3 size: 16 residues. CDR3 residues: CASSDTPGTSSYEQYF. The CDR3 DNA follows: TGTGCCAGCAGTGACACCCCCGGGACTAGCAGCTACGAGCAGTACTTC.

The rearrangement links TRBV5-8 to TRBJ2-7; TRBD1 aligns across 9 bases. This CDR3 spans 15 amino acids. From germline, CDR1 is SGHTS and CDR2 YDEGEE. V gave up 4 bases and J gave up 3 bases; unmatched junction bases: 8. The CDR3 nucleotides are TGTGCCAGCAGCGAACGACAGGGGGGACTCTACGAGCAGTACTTC. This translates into CASSERQGGLYEQYF. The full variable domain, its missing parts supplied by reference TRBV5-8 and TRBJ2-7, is EAGVTQSPTHLIKTRGQQATLRCSPISGHTSVYWYQQALGLGLQFLLWYDEGEERNRGNFPPRFSGRQFPNYSSELNVNALELEDSALYLCASSERQGGLYEQYFGPGTRLTVT.

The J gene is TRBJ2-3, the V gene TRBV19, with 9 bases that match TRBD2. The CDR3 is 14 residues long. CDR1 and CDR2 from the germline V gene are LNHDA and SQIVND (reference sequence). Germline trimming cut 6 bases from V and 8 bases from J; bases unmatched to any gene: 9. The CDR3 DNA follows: TGTGCCAGTAGGGGGACTAGCCTTCTCGGTACGCAGTATTTT. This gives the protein CASRGTSLLGTQYF.

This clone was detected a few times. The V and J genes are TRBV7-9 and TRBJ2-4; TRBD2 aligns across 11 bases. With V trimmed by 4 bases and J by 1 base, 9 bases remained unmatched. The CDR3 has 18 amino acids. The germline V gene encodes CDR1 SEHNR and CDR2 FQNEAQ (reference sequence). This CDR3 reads CASSWPNRLAGAKNIQYF. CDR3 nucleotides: TGTGCCAGCAGCTGGCCTAACCGACTAGCGGGGGCCAAAAACATTCAGTACTTC.

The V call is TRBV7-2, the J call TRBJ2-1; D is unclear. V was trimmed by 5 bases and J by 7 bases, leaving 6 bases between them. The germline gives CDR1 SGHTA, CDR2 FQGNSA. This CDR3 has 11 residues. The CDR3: CASSGANEQFF. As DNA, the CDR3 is TGTGCCAGCAGCGGTGCTAATGAGCAGTTCTTC.

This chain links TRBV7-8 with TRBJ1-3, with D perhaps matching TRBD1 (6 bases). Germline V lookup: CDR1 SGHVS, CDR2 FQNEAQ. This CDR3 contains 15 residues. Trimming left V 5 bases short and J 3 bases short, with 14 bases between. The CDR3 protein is CASSPTQGLGNTIYF. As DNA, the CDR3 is TGTGCCAGCAGCCCCACCCAGGGGCTTGGAAACACCATATATTTT.

The CDR3 is CSVDGGVDSSTDTQYF. For the CDR3, the DNA is TGCAGCGTTGATGGGGGTGTAGACAGCAGCACAGATACGCAGTATTTT. The rearrangement joins TRBV29-1 to TRBJ2-3; D is tentatively TRBD1 or TRBD2 (5 bases each). The V gene's germline CDR1 is SQVTM and CDR2 ANQGSEA. The CDR3 is 16 residues long. Trimming left V 3 bases short and J 0 bases short, with 16 bases between.

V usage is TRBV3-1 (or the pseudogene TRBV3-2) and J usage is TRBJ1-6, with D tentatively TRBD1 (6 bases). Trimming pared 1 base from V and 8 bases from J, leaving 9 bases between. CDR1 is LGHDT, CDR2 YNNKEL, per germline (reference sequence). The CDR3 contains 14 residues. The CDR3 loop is CASSQGQAYSPLHF. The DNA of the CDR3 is TGTGCCAGCAGCCAAGGACAGGCCTATTCACCCCTCCACTTT.

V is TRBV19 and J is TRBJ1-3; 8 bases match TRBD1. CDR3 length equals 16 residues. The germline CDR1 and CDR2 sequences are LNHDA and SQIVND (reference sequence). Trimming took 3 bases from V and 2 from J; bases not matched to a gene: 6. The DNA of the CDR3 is TGTGCCAGTAGTATTGACAGGGGTTTTACTGGAAACACCATATATTTT. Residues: CASSIDRGFTGNTIYF.

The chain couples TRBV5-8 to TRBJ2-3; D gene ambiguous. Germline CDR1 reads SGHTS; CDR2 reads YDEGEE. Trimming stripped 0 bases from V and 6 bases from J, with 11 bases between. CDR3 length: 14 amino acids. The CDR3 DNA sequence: TGTGCCAGCAGCTTGGGAGGAATAGGGGATACGCAGTATTTT. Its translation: CASSLGGIGDTQYF.